One sample yielded the 3 T cell receptor beta chains listed below, sequenced in a study of OX40 agonist ivuxolimab in advanced cancers. Sequencing was performed with immunoSEQ multiplex PCR; in TCRdb, only in-frame clones are kept and a portion is missing. The sample yields about 79,000 clones, less than 95% seen once. This material consisted of CD4+ or CD8+ T cells sorted from blood, taken in a trial of the OX40 agonist ivuxolimab. Receptors originate from an adult with an advanced solid tumor such as melanoma, head and neck, liver or kidney cancer.

V gene TRBV28 combines with J gene TRBJ2-7, with a possible D match to TRBD2 (5 bases). Per germline, CDR1 MDHEN and CDR2 SYDVKM. Trimming shortened V by 6 bases and J by 1 base, and 16 bases separated the two germline ends. CDR3 length equals 15 residues. CDR3 bases: TGTGCCAGCAGAGGACTGGAGACCCCTTCCTACGAGCAGTACTTC. Translating gives CASRGLETPSYEQYF.

The gene calls are TRBV7-2 and TRBJ2-1; 7 bases fit TRBD2. Germline lookup yields CDR1 SGHTA and CDR2 FQGNSA. J gave up 8 bases and V 5 bases, and 6 bases lay outside the gene matches. The CDR3 runs to 13 residues. CDR3 sequence reads: CASSLGLVDEQFF. The DNA for the CDR3 is TGTGCCAGCAGCCTCGGACTAGTCGATGAGCAGTTCTTC. Looking up the rest from reference TRBV7-2 and TRBJ2-1 gives the full variable domain: GAGVSQSPSNKVTEKGKDVELRCDPISGHTALYWYRQSLGQGLEFLIYFQGNSAPDKSGLPSDRFSAERTGGSVSTLTIQRTQQEDSAVYLCASSLGLVDEQFFGPGTRLTVL.

The chain has TRBV25-1 and TRBJ2-5; 11 bases agree with TRBD2. Germline CDR1 is MGHDK and CDR2 is SYGVNS. The CDR3 is 18 residues long. The V and J ends lost 5 bases and 5 bases, in that order; junction bases with no gene match: 16. The CDR3 is CASSPRVLAGGPGETQYF. The CDR3, as DNA: TGTGCCAGCAGTCCACGGGTATTAGCGGGAGGGCCTGGTGAGACCCAGTACTTC.